In this sample, the clone carrying this TCR beta chain turned up a few times. What it binds is not known. The data derive from a study of response to subunit inactivated influenza vaccine. Study findings and constraints: That few new T cells are recruited by each seasonal influenza vaccination was the authors' suggestion.

This CDR3 contains 11 residues. Trimming at V came to 6 bases and at J to 8 bases, leaving 3 bases not matched to a gene. Using its own MiXCR run on the RT-PCR reads, TCRdb lists one record per CDR3 protein. The sample carries 500,000 to 600,000 distinct CDR3 sequences, less than 10% recorded once. Source: PBMCs from blood, taken around 25 months after vaccination. This chain links TRBV12-3 or TRBV12-4 with TRBJ1-2; TRBD1 matches at 7 bases. The sequence was collected from a man aged 50-75 years who received an inactivated influenza vaccine. CDR3 protein: CASSQGGGYTF. In DNA form, the CDR3 reads TGTGCCAGCAGCCAGGGGGGGGGCTACACCTTC.